These 18 T cell receptor beta chains came from one sample sequenced in a study of OX40 agonist ivuxolimab in advanced cancers. Library preparation used the immunoSEQ multiplex PCR assay. TCRdb's version of the immuneACCESS table is confined to in-frame rearrangements and falls short of the full clone set. An unresolved V gene accounts for under half of the shortfall where checked; the remainder is of unknown origin. The sample includes about 120,000 clones, with 90% to 95% observed a single time. The ten most abundant clones make up roughly 0.15% of the sample. Sequenced here: CD4+ or CD8+ T cells sorted from blood, sampled in a trial of the OX40 agonist ivuxolimab. These receptors all stem from an adult with an advanced solid tumor such as melanoma, head and neck, liver or kidney cancer.

This sequence joins TRBV6-1 and TRBJ1-1; D possibly corresponds to TRBD1 (5 bases). CDR1 and CDR2 from the germline V gene are MNHNS and SASEGT. This CDR3 has 14 amino acids. Between the trimmed V and J ends, which lost 6 bases and 1 base, there was a span of 12 bases. The CDR3 DNA is TGTGCCAGCAGCCCAGGGCGGGAGAACACTGAAGCTTTCTTT. Its protein product is CASSPGRENTEAFF.

This clone was seen a handful of times. CDR3 sequence (DNA): TGCGCCACACGCGGGGGCTACACCTTC. This codes for CATRGGYTF. This rearrangement joins TRBV10-2 to TRBJ1-2; D is undetermined. CDR1 is WSHSY, CDR2 SAAADI, per germline. The length of the CDR3 is 9 residues. With 10 bases removed from V and 8 bases from J, the gap between germline ends came to 8 bases.

The rearrangement links TRBV28 to TRBJ1-2; TRBD1 aligns across 7 bases. Germline trimming cut 5 bases from V and 11 bases from J; bases unmatched to any gene: 8. The CDR3 totals 12 residues. Germline V gene sequence: CDR1 MDHEN, CDR2 SYDVKM. The CDR3 region is CASSAGTDVYTF. The DNA for the CDR3 is TGTGCCAGCAGTGCCGGGACAGACGTTTACACCTTC.

V is TRBV28 and J is TRBJ2-3; 7 nucleotides align to TRBD2. The junction had 5 bases not matched to a gene; V was cut back by 7 bases and J by 1 base. The CDR3 totals 14 residues. The germline gives CDR1 MDHEN, CDR2 SYDVKM. The CDR3 DNA reads as TGTGCCAGCACAGCGGGACGTCGCACAGATACGCAGTATTTT. Translated: CASTAGRRTDTQYF.

This clone was seen at least ten times. A junction boundary mismatches the germline segment, possibly from a read error. V usage is TRBV6-1 and J usage is TRBJ1-1; no clear D. This CDR3 contains 11 residues. The germline gives CDR1 MNHNS, CDR2 SASEGT. In DNA, the CDR3 is TGTGCCACCTTCCTGGTGGGCGGCAGCCAATTT. It is translated as CATFLVGGSQF.

The V gene is TRBV28, the J gene TRBJ1-6; 7 bases fit TRBD1. CDR1 and CDR2 from the germline V gene are MDHEN and SYDVKM. V lost 6 bases to trimming and J lost 7 bases; unmatched junction nucleotides: 6. CDR3 length: 14 amino acids. CDR3 sequence (DNA): TGTGCCAGCAGGGGGACAGCCCGAAATTCACCCCTCCACTTT. It is translated as CASRGTARNSPLHF.

The rearrangement uses TRBV11-1 and TRBJ2-5, with 7 bases matching TRBD1. V gave up 6 bases and J gave up 2 bases; unmatched junction bases: 6. The CDR3 length is 14 residues. CDR1 SGHAT and CDR2 FQDESV come from the germline V gene (reference sequence). The DNA for the CDR3 is TGTGCCAGCAGAGGACAGGTTCTACAAGAGACCCAGTACTTC. As protein: CASRGQVLQETQYF.

The rearrangement joins TRBV6-5 to TRBJ1-4; D ambiguous. Germline V gene data show CDR1 as MNHEY and CDR2 as SVGAGI. V lost 1 base and J 5 bases, leaving 11 bases between the germline ends. This CDR3 contains 15 residues. CDR3 sequence reads: CASSYLAGGNEKLFF. CDR3 coding DNA: TGTGCCAGCAGTTACTTGGCAGGAGGAAATGAAAAACTGTTTTTT.

The V call is TRBV18, the J call TRBJ2-3; weak D call: TRBD1 (5 bases). The V and J ends lost 2 bases and 4 bases respectively, with 10 bases between them. The CDR3 has 14 amino acids. Germline V gene sequence: CDR1 KGHSH, CDR2 LQKENI. In DNA form, the CDR3 reads TGTGCCAGCTCACCAATTCAGGGCCCAGATACGCAGTATTTT. Its protein product is CASSPIQGPDTQYF. The whole variable domain, filled in from reference TRBV18 and TRBJ2-3, reads NAGVMQNPRHLVRRRGQEARLRCSPMKGHSHVYWYRQLPEEGLKFMVYLQKENIIDESGMPKERFSAEFPKEGPSILRIQQVVRGDSAAYFCASSPIQGPDTQYFGPGTRLTVL.

This chain links TRBV4-3 with TRBJ2-3; the match to TRBD1 covers 7 bases. The germline V gene encodes CDR1 LGHNA and CDR2 YSLEER. The ends lost 0 bases at V and 0 bases at J; junction bases unmatched: 3. This CDR3 comprises 16 residues. The CDR3 region has the DNA TGCGCCAGCAGCCAAGATACAGGGGCTAGCACAGATACGCAGTATTTT. Protein product: CASSQDTGASTDTQYF.

This chain links TRBV28 with TRBJ2-2; either TRBD1 or TRBD2 may fit D (5 bases each). Trimming stripped 6 bases from V and 0 bases from J, with 8 bases between. Germline values: CDR1 MDHEN, CDR2 SYDVKM. This CDR3 is built from 14 residues. The CDR3 bases are TGTGCCAGCAGGAGGGGATCGAACACCGGGGAGCTGTTTTTT. It specifies CASRRGSNTGELFF.

The rearrangement links TRBV9 to TRBJ1-3, with D possibly matching TRBD1 (5 bases). This CDR3 is built from 15 residues. V dropped 5 bases and J dropped 0 bases, with 12 bases sitting between them. CDR1 and CDR2 from the germline V gene are SGDLS and YYNGEE. In nucleotides, the CDR3 is TGTGCCAGCAGGAGGGGTCCCAGCTCTGGAAACACCATATATTTT. This codes for CASRRGPSSGNTIYF.

This rearrangement joins TRBV5-4 to TRBJ1-6, with TRBD1 identical over 9 bases. The CDR3 loop spans 15 amino acids. V trimming: 4 bases; J trimming: 5 bases; junction bases outside the gene matches: 4. The germline gives CDR1 SGHNT, CDR2 YYREEE (reference sequence). CDR3 protein: CASSPRDRDNSPLHF. In nucleotides, the CDR3 is TGTGCCAGCAGCCCCCGGGACAGGGATAATTCACCCCTCCACTTT.

V usage is TRBV21-1 and J usage is TRBJ1-2. TRBV21-1 corresponds to a pseudogene. The CDR3 spans 15 residues. This CDR3 reads CASSRSPGDSYGYTF. The CDR3 DNA is TGTGCCAGCAGCCGAAGCCCGGGAGATTCCTATGGCTACACCTTC.

V gene TRBV5-1 combines with J gene TRBJ2-1, with D perhaps matching TRBD2 (6 bases). The germline V gene encodes CDR1 SGHRS and CDR2 YFSETQ. V was clipped by 1 base and J by 1 base, with 12 bases between them. The CDR3 totals 16 residues. CDR3: CASSLSLAGSYNEQFF. CDR3 coding DNA: TGCGCCAGCAGCTTGTCACTAGCTGGATCCTACAATGAGCAGTTCTTC.

The CDR3, as DNA: TGTGCCAGCAGCTTGGACTACAACCAGAATGAGCAGTTCTTC. This encodes CASSLDYNQNEQFF. The V call is TRBV7-2, the J call TRBJ2-1; D might be TRBD2 (6 bases). The CDR3 runs 14 residues. Trimming took 3 bases from V and 7 from J, leaving 13 bases between them. Looked up from germline, CDR1 is SGHTA and CDR2 is FQGNSA. Looking up the rest from reference TRBV7-2 and TRBJ2-1 gives the full variable domain: GAGVSQSPSNKVTEKGKDVELRCDPISGHTALYWYRQSLGQGLEFLIYFQGNSAPDKSGLPSDRFSAERTGGSVSTLTIQRTQQEDSAVYLCASSLDYNQNEQFFGPGTRLTVL.

The chain carries TRBV12-5 and TRBJ2-1, with D possibly matching TRBD2 (6 bases). Germline loops: CDR1 LGHNT, CDR2 FRNRAP. The V end was cut by 5 bases, the J end by 3 bases, with 8 bases between. The CDR3 has 13 amino acids. The CDR3 reads CASGTGDYNEQFF. In DNA, the CDR3 is TGTGCTAGTGGTACGGGAGACTACAATGAGCAGTTCTTC.

The rearrangement joins TRBV6-6 to TRBJ2-5, with D tentatively TRBD1 or TRBD2 (6 bases each). Trimming took off 2 bases at V and 1 base at J, with 11 bases between the two ends. This CDR3 comprises 15 residues. Germline CDR1 is MNHNY and CDR2 is SVGAGI (reference sequence). For the CDR3, the DNA is TGTGCCAGCAGTTACGCCACGGGGGCCCAAGAGACCCAGTACTTC. This codes for CASSYATGAQETQYF.